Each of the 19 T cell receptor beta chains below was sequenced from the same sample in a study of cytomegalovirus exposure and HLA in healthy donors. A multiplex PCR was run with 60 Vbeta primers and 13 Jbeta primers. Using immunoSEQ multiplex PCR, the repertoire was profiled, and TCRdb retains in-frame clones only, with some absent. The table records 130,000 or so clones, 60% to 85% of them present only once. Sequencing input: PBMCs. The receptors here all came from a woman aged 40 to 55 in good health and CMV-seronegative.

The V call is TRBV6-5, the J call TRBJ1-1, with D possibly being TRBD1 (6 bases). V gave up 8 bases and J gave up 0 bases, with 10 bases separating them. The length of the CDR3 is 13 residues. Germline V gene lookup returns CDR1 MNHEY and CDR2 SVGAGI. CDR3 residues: CASYGQLNTEAFF. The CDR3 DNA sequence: TGTGCCAGCTACGGACAGTTGAACACTGAAGCTTTCTTT.

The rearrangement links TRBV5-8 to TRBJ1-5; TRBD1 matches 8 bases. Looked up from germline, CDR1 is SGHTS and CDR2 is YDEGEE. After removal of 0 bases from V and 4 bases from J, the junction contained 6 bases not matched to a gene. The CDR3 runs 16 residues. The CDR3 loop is CASSLAPRTGNQPQHF. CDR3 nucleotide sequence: TGTGCCAGCAGCTTGGCCCCTAGGACAGGGAATCAGCCCCAGCATTTT.

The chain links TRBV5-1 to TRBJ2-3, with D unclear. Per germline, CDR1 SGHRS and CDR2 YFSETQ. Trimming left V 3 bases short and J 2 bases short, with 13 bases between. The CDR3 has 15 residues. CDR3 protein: CASSSRSPNTDTQYF. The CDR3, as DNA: TGCGCCAGCAGCTCCCGAAGTCCTAACACAGATACGCAGTATTTT.

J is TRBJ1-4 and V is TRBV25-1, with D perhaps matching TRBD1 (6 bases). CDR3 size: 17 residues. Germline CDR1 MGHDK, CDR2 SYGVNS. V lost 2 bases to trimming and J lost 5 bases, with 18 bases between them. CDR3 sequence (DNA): TGTGCCAGCAGTGAAGAGGCGGGGGGCCGTTTCAATGAAAAACTGTTTTTT. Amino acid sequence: CASSEEAGGRFNEKLFF.

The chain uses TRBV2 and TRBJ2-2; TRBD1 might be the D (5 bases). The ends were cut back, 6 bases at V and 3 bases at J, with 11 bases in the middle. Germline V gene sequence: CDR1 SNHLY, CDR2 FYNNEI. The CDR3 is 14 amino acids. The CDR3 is CASRDQGYTGELFF. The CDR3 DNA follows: TGTGCCAGCAGAGACCAGGGATACACCGGGGAGCTGTTTTTT.

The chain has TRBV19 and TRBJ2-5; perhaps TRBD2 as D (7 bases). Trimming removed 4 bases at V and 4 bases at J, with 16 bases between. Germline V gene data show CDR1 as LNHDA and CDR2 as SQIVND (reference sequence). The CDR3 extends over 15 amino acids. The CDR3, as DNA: TGTGCCAGTAGTAGCGGGGGCGCCATCGGAGAGACCCAGTACTTC. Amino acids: CASSSGGAIGETQYF.

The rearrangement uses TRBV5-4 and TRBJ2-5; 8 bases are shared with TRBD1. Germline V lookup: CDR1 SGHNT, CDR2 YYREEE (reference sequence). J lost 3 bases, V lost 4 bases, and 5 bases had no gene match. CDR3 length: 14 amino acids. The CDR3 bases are TGTGCCAGCAGCCCTCCGGGACAGGAAGAGACCCAGTACTTC. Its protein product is CASSPPGQEETQYF. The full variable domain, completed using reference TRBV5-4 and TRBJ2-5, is ETGVTQSPTHLIKTRGQQVTLRCSSQSGHNTVSWYQQALGQGPQFIFQYYREEENGRGNFPPRFSGLQFPNYSSELNVNALELDDSALYLCASSPPGQEETQYFGPGTRLLVL.

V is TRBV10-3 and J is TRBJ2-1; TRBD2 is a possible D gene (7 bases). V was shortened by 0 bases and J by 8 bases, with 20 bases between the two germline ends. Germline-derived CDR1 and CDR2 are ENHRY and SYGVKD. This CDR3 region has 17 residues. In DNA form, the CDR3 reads TGTGCCATCAGTGAGTCGATGCCGGGGGGCCATCTAGATGAGCAGTTCTTC. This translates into CAISESMPGGHLDEQFF.

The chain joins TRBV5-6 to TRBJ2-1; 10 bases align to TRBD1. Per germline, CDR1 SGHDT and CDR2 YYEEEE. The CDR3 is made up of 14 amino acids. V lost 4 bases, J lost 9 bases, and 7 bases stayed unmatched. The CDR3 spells CASSPRDRGSEQFF. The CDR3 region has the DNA TGTGCCAGCAGCCCCCGGGACAGGGGCTCTGAGCAGTTCTTC.

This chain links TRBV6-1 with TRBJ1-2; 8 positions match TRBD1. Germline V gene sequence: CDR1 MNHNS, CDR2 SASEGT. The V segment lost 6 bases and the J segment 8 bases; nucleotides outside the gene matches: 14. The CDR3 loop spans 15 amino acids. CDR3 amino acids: CASRINDRGNLGYTF. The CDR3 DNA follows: TGTGCCAGCAGGATAAATGACAGGGGCAATCTCGGCTACACCTTC.

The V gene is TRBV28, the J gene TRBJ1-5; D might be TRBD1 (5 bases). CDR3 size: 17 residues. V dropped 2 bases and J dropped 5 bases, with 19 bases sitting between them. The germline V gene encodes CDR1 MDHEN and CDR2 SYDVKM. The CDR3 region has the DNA TGTGCCAGCAGTTTAATTCCCACCAGGGTACGTTATCAGCCCCAGCATTTT. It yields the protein CASSLIPTRVRYQPQHF.

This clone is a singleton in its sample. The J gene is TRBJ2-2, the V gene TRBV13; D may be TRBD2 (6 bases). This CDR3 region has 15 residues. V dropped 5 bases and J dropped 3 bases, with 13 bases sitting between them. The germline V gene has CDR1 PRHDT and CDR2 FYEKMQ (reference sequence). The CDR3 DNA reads TGTGCCAGCAGCCCCCTGAGGAGGGACACCGGGGAGCTGTTTTTT. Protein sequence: CASSPLRRDTGELFF.

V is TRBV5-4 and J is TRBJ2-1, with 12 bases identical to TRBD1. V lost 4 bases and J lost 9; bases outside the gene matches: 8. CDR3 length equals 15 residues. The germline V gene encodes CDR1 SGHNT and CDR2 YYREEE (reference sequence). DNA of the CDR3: TGTGCCAGCAGCATCCGGGACAGGGGGCCAGGTGAGCAGTTCTTC. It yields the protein CASSIRDRGPGEQFF.

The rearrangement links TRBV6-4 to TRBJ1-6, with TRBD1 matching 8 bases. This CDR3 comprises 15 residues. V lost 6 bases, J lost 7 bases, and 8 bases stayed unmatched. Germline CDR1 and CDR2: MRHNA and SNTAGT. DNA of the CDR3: TGTGCCAGCAGGGAACAGGGGGATCGGAATTCACCCCTCCACTTT. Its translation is CASREQGDRNSPLHF.

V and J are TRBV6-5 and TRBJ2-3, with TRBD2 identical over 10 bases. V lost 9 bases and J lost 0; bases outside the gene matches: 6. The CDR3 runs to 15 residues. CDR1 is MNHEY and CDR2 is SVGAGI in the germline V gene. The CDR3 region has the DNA TGTGCCAGTGGGAGACTAGCGGGTAGCACAGATACGCAGTATTTT. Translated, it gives CASGRLAGSTDTQYF.

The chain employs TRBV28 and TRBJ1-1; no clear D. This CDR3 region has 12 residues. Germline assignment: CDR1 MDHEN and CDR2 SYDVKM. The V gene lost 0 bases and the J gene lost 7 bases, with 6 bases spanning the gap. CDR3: CASSLWPGEAFF. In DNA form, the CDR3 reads TGTGCCAGCAGTTTATGGCCGGGTGAAGCTTTCTTT.

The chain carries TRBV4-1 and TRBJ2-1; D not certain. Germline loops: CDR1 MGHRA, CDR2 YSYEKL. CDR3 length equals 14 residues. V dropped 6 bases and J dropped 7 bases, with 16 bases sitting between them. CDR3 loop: CASSQQSGRNEQFF. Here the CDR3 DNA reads TGCGCCAGCAGTCAGCAGTCGGGTCGAAATGAGCAGTTCTTC.

CDR3 amino acids: CASSFPVGEPGKAYEQYF. For the CDR3, the DNA is TGTGCCAGCAGCTTTCCGGTCGGGGAACCGGGTAAAGCCTACGAGCAGTACTTC. The chain uses TRBV7-9 and TRBJ2-7; tentatively, D is TRBD2 (5 bases). The V and J ends lost 3 bases and 2 bases respectively, with 23 bases between them. The CDR3 is made up of 18 amino acids. In germline, CDR1 is SEHNR, CDR2 FQNEAQ (reference sequence).

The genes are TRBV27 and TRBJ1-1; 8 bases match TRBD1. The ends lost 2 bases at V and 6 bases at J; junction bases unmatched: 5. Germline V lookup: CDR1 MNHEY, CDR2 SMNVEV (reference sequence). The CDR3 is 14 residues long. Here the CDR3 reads CASSLPIQGAEAFF. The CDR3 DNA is TGTGCCAGCAGTTTACCCATACAGGGGGCTGAAGCTTTCTTT.